The rows below give T cell receptor beta chains drawn from one sample of a study of T cell responses to AZD1222 COVID-19 vaccine. Generated by immunoSEQ multiplex PCR, the TCRdb table keeps only in-frame clones and is missing some. The data show some 100,000 clones, approximately 93% seen once. Sequenced material: peripheral blood, taken on day 0 of AZD1222 vaccination. Receptors were obtained from an adult in good health. The CDR3 runs from the conserved cysteine through the conserved F or W. The order of the fields is clone size, V gene, J gene, D gene, CDR3 DNA, CDR3 protein. The D gene is left open where the match is weak. Not all rows give a size; the values are once, few, many and, for expanded clones, a class.

>NA|TRBV5-1|TRBJ2-7|NA
TGCGCCAGCAGCCCCGACAGGACCACCTACGAGCAGTACTTC
CASSPDRTTYEQYF
>NA|TRBV6-6|TRBJ1-5|NA
TGTGCCAGCAGTTACGGGCAGGTTAGCAATCAGCCCCAGCATTTT
CASSYGQVSNQPQHF
>NA|TRBV7-2|TRBJ1-3|NA
TGTGCCAGCAGCTTAGTTTGGTCGGGACCTGGAAACACCATATATTTT
CASSLVWSGPGNTIYF
>NA|TRBV7-2|TRBJ1-1|NA
TGTGCCAGCAGCTTGGAGGGGTCGGCGACTGAAGCTTTCTTT
CASSLEGSATEAFF
>NA|TRBV7-7|TRBJ2-7|NA
TGTGCCAGCAGCTTAGGTTACGGAGATCAGCAGTACTTC
CASSLGYGDQQYF
>once|TRBV5-5|TRBJ1-6|TRBD1
TGTGCCAGCAGCTGGGACAGGGTGGGGGCACCCCTCCACTTT
CASSWDRVGAPLHF
>NA|TRBV5-4|TRBJ2-7|NA
TGTGCCAGCAGCTTGGGACCTTTCTACGAGCAGTACTTC
CASSLGPFYEQYF
>NA|TRBV6-5|TRBJ1-4|NA
TGTGCCAGCAGTTACTCAGGGACACGGGCTAATGAAAAACTGTTTTTT
CASSYSGTRANEKLFF
>NA|TRBV6-2/TRBV6-3|TRBJ2-3|TRBD1
TGTGCCAGCAGTCGGGACAGGGGGGTCACAGATACGCAGTATTTT
CASSRDRGVTDTQYF
>NA|TRBV7-2|TRBJ1-2|TRBD1
TGTGCCAGCACGACCGGGACAGGCTCGACTGGCTACACCTTC
CASTTGTGSTGYTF
>NA|TRBV7-6|TRBJ2-7|TRBD2
TGTGCCAGCAGCTTAGCTGCCGGGACTAGCGGGGACCAGTACTTC
CASSLAAGTSGDQYF
>NA|TRBV19|TRBJ1-2|TRBD1
TGTGCCAGTAGTGAAACCGGGACAGGGATCTATGGCTACACCTTC
CASSETGTGIYGYTF
>NA|TRBV6-2/TRBV6-3|TRBJ2-3|TRBD2
TGTGCCAGCAGCAGGAGCGGGGGGGATACGCAGTATTTT
CASSRSGGDTQYF
>NA|TRBV5-1|TRBJ1-2|NA
TGCGCCAGCAGCTTGCCAGGGACTAACTATGGCTACACCTTC
CASSLPGTNYGYTF
>NA|TRBV7-3|TRBJ1-6|NA
TGTGCCAGCAGCTTAAGGGGCAGGGAAAGGTTTTCCTATAATTCACCCCTCCACTTT
CASSLRGRERFSYNSPLHF
>once|TRBV12-3/TRBV12-4|TRBJ1-2|NA
TGTGCCAGCAGTTTAGGGGTAAACTATGGCTACACCTTC
CASSLGVNYGYTF
>NA|TRBV9|TRBJ1-1|NA
TGTGCCAGCAGCCCGTGGACAGATCCGAACACTGAAGCTTTCTTT
CASSPWTDPNTEAFF
>few|TRBV4-1|TRBJ1-2|NA
TGCGCCAGCAGCCAAGAGGTAGCTAACTATGGCTACACCTTC
CASSQEVANYGYTF
>NA|TRBV7-3|TRBJ2-2|NA
TGTGCCAGCAGTGACGGCTCGAACACCGGGGAGCTGTTTTTT
CASSDGSNTGELFF
>once|TRBV7-9|TRBJ2-5|NA
TGTGCCAGCTCAAAGGGCGGTCCAGGGACCCAGTACTTC
CASSKGGPGTQYF
>NA|TRBV7-2|TRBJ1-1|NA
TGTGCCAGCAGCCCGTGGGACGGGTACACTGAAGCTTTCTTT
CASSPWDGYTEAFF
>once|TRBV15|TRBJ1-2|NA
TGTGCCACCAGCAGAGATTCACCGACAGCAGTAAACCCCTCAGCTAACTATGGCTACACCTTC
CATSRDSPTAVNPSANYGYTF
>NA|TRBV5-1|TRBJ2-2|NA
TGCGCCAGCAGCGATTACAGGACGAACACCGGGGAGCTGTTTTTT
CASSDYRTNTGELFF
>NA|TRBV2|TRBJ1-1|NA
TGTGCCAGCAGTTTCAGGACAGAAACCCCGAACACTGAAGCTTTCTTT
CASSFRTETPNTEAFF
>few|TRBV7-9|TRBJ2-7|NA
TGTGCCAGCAGCTTAGGACAGCCCGTCTACGAGCAGTACTTC
CASSLGQPVYEQYF
>NA|TRBV7-6|TRBJ2-7|NA
TGTGCCAGCAGCGAACCCGGCCTAAGAGAGCAGTACTTC
CASSEPGLREQYF
>NA|TRBV10-3|TRBJ2-7|NA
TGTGCCATCAGTGAAGGACAGCGACAATGGAACGAGCAGTACTTC
CAISEGQRQWNEQYF
>once|TRBV5-1|TRBJ1-4|TRBD1
TGCGCCAGCAGCTTGGGGACAGGGGGCATTTTAGGAGAAAAACTGTTTTTT
CASSLGTGGILGEKLFF
>NA|TRBV7-2|TRBJ1-5|NA
TGTGCCAGCAGTTCTCAGACGGGTCAGCCCCAGCATTTT
CASSSQTGQPQHF
>NA|TRBV6-1|TRBJ1-1|NA
TGTGCCAGCAGTGAAAGAAACACTGAAGCTTTCTTT
CASSERNTEAFF
>NA|TRBV19|TRBJ1-4|TRBD1
TGTGCCAGTAGTATTGCCGGGACAGGGGCTGAAAAACTGTTTTTT
CASSIAGTGAEKLFF
>once|TRBV5-4|TRBJ2-7|TRBD1
TGTGCCAGCAGCTCCGGGACAGGGGTCCTCTACGAGCAGTACTTC
CASSSGTGVLYEQYF
>NA|TRBV7-2|TRBJ2-1|TRBD2
TGTGCCAGCAGCTTACCCCGACTAGCGGGGGGGCACTACAATGAGCAGTTCTTC
CASSLPRLAGGHYNEQFF
>NA|TRBV3-1/TRBV3-2|TRBJ1-2|NA
TGTGCCAGCAGCCAAGATTCGACAGAGCTCTATGGCTACACCTTC
CASSQDSTELYGYTF
>NA|TRBV15|TRBJ1-6|TRBD1
TGTGCCACCAGCAGAGCGGGACAGGGGGCGTTAAATTCACCCCTCCACTTT
CATSRAGQGALNSPLHF